A selection of T cell receptor beta chains follows, all from one sample in a study of blood T cells in healthy people across ages. TCRdb independently ran MiXCR on the 5' RACE reads; one entry per CDR3 protein. Seen here are under 2 million distinct CDR3 sequences, about 32% observed once, and the top ten hold about 11%. The sequenced sample was blood. Every receptor here comes from a young woman in good health. Each CDR3 is given with its conserved first and last residue. The order of the fields is CDR3 protein, CDR3 DNA, J gene, V gene, D gene, clone size. The D gene is left open where the match is weak. A clone size is listed for some rows: how often the clone was seen (once, few, many), or a class if it is expanded.

CASNLQVTDTQYF | TGTGCCAGCAATCTGCAGGTCACAGATACGCAGTATTTT | TRBJ2-3 | TRBV11-2 | NA | few
CASSLGQGLSSYNEQFF | TGTGCCAGCAGCTTAGGCCAGGGGCTTAGCTCCTACAATGAGCAGTTCTTC | TRBJ2-1 | TRBV11-3 | NA | NA
CASSSAGSGRTDTQYF | TGTGCCAGCAGCTCAGCAGGTAGCGGACGCACAGATACGCAGTATTTT | TRBJ2-3 | TRBV7-2 | NA | NA
CASSRGIAVPVGANVLTF | TGTGCCAGCAGTCGAGGGATTGCCGTGCCCGTGGGGGCCAACGTCCTGACTTTC | TRBJ2-6 | TRBV27 | NA | few
CASTERQETQYF | TGTGCCAGCACAGAGCGGCAAGAGACCCAGTACTTC | TRBJ2-5 | TRBV7-8 | NA | NA
CSARVQRRGGDTQYF | TGCAGTGCTAGAGTACAGCGGAGGGGGGGAGATACGCAGTATTTT | TRBJ2-3 | TRBV20-1 | NA | NA
CASSRIRGPKGETQYF | TGCGCCAGCAGCCGAATCCGGGGACCGAAAGGGGAGACCCAGTACTTC | TRBJ2-5 | TRBV4-1 | NA | many
CASSVGGGEQFF | TGTGCCAGCAGCGTAGGGGGAGGGGAGCAGTTCTTC | TRBJ2-1 | TRBV9 | TRBD2 | few
CASSSDPIYYGYTF | TGTGCCAGCAGCTCGGACCCCATTTACTATGGCTACACCTTC | TRBJ1-2 | TRBV9 | NA | NA
CATSVGQGAPYNEQFF | TGTGCCACCAGCGTCGGACAGGGGGCCCCCTACAATGAGCAGTTCTTC | TRBJ2-1 | TRBV15 | TRBD1 | NA
CAGSLAREVGEQYF | TGCGCCGGCAGCTTGGCTAGGGAGGTTGGCGAGCAGTACTTC | TRBJ2-7 | TRBV5-1 | NA | once
CATRGIGGRNTEAFF | TGTGCCACTCGGGGTATCGGGGGGCGGAACACTGAAGCTTTCTTT | TRBJ1-1 | TRBV15 | NA | NA
CASSQWGDAVTLEQFF | TGCGCCAGCAGTCAATGGGGGGACGCAGTAACCCTGGAGCAGTTCTTC | TRBJ2-1 | TRBV5-1 | NA | few
CAGDYPSYNEQFF | TGTGCTGGGGATTACCCCTCCTACAATGAGCAGTTCTTC | TRBJ2-1 | TRBV30 | NA | NA
CASSQDGQGDGYTF | TGCGCCAGCAGCCAAGACGGACAGGGGGACGGCTACACCTTC | TRBJ1-2 | TRBV4-1 | TRBD1 | few
CATGRGGASYEQYF | TGTGCCACCGGAAGAGGGGGGGCTTCCTACGAGCAGTACTTC | TRBJ2-7 | TRBV7-9 | NA | few
CASSPSGRPENTEAFF | TGTGCCAGCAGCCCCTCCGGCAGGCCCGAGAACACTGAAGCTTTCTTT | TRBJ1-1 | TRBV7-9 | NA | few
CASSQDTLNTEAFF | TGTGCCAGCAGCCAAGATACCCTGAACACTGAAGCTTTCTTT | TRBJ1-1 | TRBV3-1 | NA | few
CASSLTGPSYEQYF | TGTGCCAGCAGTTTGACAGGGCCCTCCTACGAGCAGTACTTC | TRBJ2-7 | TRBV12-3/TRBV12-4 | TRBD1 | few
CASSPGTGSSTDTQYF | TGCGCCAGCAGCCCAGGAACAGGTTCTAGCACAGATACGCAGTATTTT | TRBJ2-3 | TRBV5-1 | NA | few
CASSLGQVNEKLFF | TGTGCCAGCAGCTTAGGACAGGTTAATGAAAAACTGTTTTTT | TRBJ1-4 | TRBV7-9 | NA | NA
CASSLPQSGGAYNEQFF | TGTGCCAGCAGCTTACCCCAATCGGGGGGCGCCTACAATGAGCAGTTCTTC | TRBJ2-1 | TRBV7-9 | NA | few
CSARRPSSGDYNEQFF | TGCAGTGCTAGACGCCCTTCTAGCGGGGATTACAATGAGCAGTTCTTC | TRBJ2-1 | TRBV20-1 | TRBD2 | few
CASMGTEYGYTF | TGTGCCAGCATGGGGACTGAATATGGCTACACCTTC | TRBJ1-2 | TRBV2 | NA | NA
CASEQGVIFDLEQYF | TGTGCCAGTGAACAGGGGGTTATTTTTGATCTCGAGCAGTACTTC | TRBJ2-7 | TRBV6-1 | TRBD1 | NA
CASSLTPTGSGGELFF | TGTGCCAGCAGCTTAACCCCGACAGGGTCCGGCGGGGAGCTGTTTTTT | TRBJ2-2 | TRBV7-3 | TRBD1 | NA
CSAKTGGNDQPQHF | TGCAGTGCTAAAACAGGGGGGAACGATCAGCCCCAGCATTTT | TRBJ1-5 | TRBV20-1 | TRBD1 | few
CASSPDGLGYEQYF | TGTGCCAGCAGCCCCGATGGGTTGGGATACGAGCAGTACTTC | TRBJ2-7 | TRBV6-2/TRBV6-3 | NA | few
CASSLYPVSGRDRDTQYF | TGCGCCAGCAGCCTGTACCCCGTTAGCGGGAGGGACAGGGATACGCAGTATTTT | TRBJ2-3 | TRBV5-1 | TRBD2 | few
CASSSVGQGVSYEQYF | TGTGCCAGCAGCTCAGTCGGACAGGGAGTCTCCTACGAGCAGTACTTC | TRBJ2-7 | TRBV7-8 | TRBD1 | once
CASSLERSSGRAHEQFF | TGTGCCAGCAGCTTAGAGCGCTCTAGCGGGAGGGCACATGAGCAGTTCTTC | TRBJ2-1 | TRBV7-3 | TRBD2 | NA
CASSDRYSGDYTDTQYF | TGTGCCAGCAGCGACCGTTATAGCGGGGACTACACAGATACGCAGTATTTT | TRBJ2-3 | TRBV13 | TRBD2 | NA
CAWSATTGGHEQYF | TGTGCCTGGAGTGCCACGACAGGGGGCCACGAGCAGTACTTC | TRBJ2-7 | TRBV30 | TRBD1 | NA
CASSKLGTGELFF | TGTGCCAGCAGTAAACTAGGCACCGGGGAGCTGTTTTTT | TRBJ2-2 | TRBV9 | NA | NA
CSARDRGLANIQYF | TGCAGTGCTAGAGACAGGGGGCTCGCAAACATTCAGTACTTC | TRBJ2-4 | TRBV20-1 | TRBD1 | NA
CASSLLRVRADAQYF | TGTGCCAGCAGTTTACTGAGGGTGAGAGCAGATGCGCAGTATTTT | TRBJ2-3 | TRBV12-3/TRBV12-4 | NA | NA
CASSFNVQGSAEAFF | TGTGCCAGCAGTTTCAACGTTCAGGGTTCGGCTGAAGCTTTCTTT | TRBJ1-1 | TRBV28 | NA | NA
CASSWEESGNEQFF | TGCGCCAGCAGCTGGGAGGAGTCCGGCAATGAGCAGTTCTTC | TRBJ2-1 | TRBV5-1 | NA | NA
CGSGVGGELFF | TGTGGGTCAGGGGTTGGTGGGGAGCTGTTTTTT | TRBJ2-2 | TRBV12-3/TRBV12-4 | NA | NA
CASSQRTGFTEAFF | TGCGCCAGCAGCCAACGGACAGGTTTCACTGAAGCTTTCTTT | TRBJ1-1 | TRBV4-1 | TRBD1 | few